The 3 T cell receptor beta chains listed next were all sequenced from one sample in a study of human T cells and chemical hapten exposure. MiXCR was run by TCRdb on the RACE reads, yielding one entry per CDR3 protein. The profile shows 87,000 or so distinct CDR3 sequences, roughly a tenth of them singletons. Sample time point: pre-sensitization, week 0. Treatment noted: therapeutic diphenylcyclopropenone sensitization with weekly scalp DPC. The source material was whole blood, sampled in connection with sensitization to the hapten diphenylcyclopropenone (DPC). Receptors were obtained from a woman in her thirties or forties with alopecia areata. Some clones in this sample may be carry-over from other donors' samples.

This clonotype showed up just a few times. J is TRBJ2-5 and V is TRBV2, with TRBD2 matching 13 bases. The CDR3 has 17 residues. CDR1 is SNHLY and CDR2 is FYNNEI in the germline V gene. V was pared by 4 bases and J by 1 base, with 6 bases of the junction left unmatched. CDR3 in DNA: TGTGCCAGCAGTGGTGGACTAGCGGGGGAGCTCCAAGAGACCCAGTACTTC. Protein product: CASSGGLAGELQETQYF.

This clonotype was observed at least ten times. CDR3 region: CASSKRTESNQPQHF. The CDR3 region has the DNA TGTGCCAGTAGTAAAAGGACAGAGTCCAATCAGCCCCAGCATTTT. The genes are TRBV19 and TRBJ1-5; weak D call: TRBD1 (6 bases). V was cut by 4 bases and J by 3 bases, with 13 bases left in between. The CDR3 contains 15 residues. CDR1 LNHDA and CDR2 SQIVND come from the germline V gene (reference sequence).

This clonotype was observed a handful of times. DNA for the CDR3: TGTGCCAGCTCACCAGATCCCGGGACAGGGCTCTCTGGGGCCAACGTCCTGACTTTC. Protein: CASSPDPGTGLSGANVLTF. The chain recombines TRBV18 with TRBJ2-6; 9 bases agree with TRBD1. Germline lookup yields CDR1 KGHSH and CDR2 LQKENI. The V segment lost 2 bases and the J segment 0 bases; nucleotides outside the gene matches: 8. The CDR3 consists of 19 residues.